Listed below are T cell receptor beta chains from one sample, sequenced in a study of blood T cells in healthy people across ages. Via MiXCR, TCRdb re-called the 5' RACE reads, giving one row per CDR3 protein. The sample yields 1.2 million to 1.5 million distinct CDR3 sequences, 42% seen once. Sequencing input: blood. These receptor sequences come from a woman aged 18-29 years in good health. Each CDR3 is given with its conserved first and last residue. A D gene is named only where the DNA matches it firmly. Not all rows give a size; the values are once, few, many and, for expanded clones, a class.

D: TRBD2
size: few
V: TRBV10-3
J: TRBJ2-1
CDR3: CATSSGGYNEQFF
DNA: TGTGCCACCAGTAGCGGGGGCTACAATGAGCAGTTCTTC

D: .
size: .
V: TRBV20-1
J: TRBJ2-3
CDR3: CSASTLEAEMGGDTQYF
DNA: TGCAGTGCTAGCACCCTAGAAGCGGAGATGGGGGGAGATACGCAGTATTTT

D: TRBD2
size: .
V: TRBV5-1
J: TRBJ2-3
CDR3: CASSPGLVVYTQYF
DNA: TGCGCCAGCAGCCCGGGACTAGTAGTCTATACGCAGTATTTT

D: TRBD1
size: .
V: TRBV12-3/TRBV12-4
J: TRBJ1-5
CDR3: CASRFGTGGQPQHF
DNA: TGTGCCAGCAGGTTCGGGACAGGGGGTCAGCCCCAGCATTTT

D: .
size: .
V: TRBV20-1
J: TRBJ2-1
CDR3: CSAPLGQLAYNEQFF
DNA: TGCAGTGCTCCGCTTGGTCAGCTAGCCTACAATGAGCAGTTCTTC

D: TRBD2
size: few
V: TRBV27
J: TRBJ2-3
CDR3: CASSWKSSGRADTQYF
DNA: TGTGCCAGCAGTTGGAAGTCTAGCGGGAGGGCAGATACGCAGTATTTT

D: TRBD1
size: .
V: TRBV25-1
J: TRBJ2-1
CDR3: CASSELDRDANEQFF
DNA: TGTGCCAGCAGTGAATTGGACAGGGACGCAAATGAGCAGTTCTTC

D: .
size: .
V: TRBV20-1
J: TRBJ2-7
CDR3: CSASTYRDGYEQYF
DNA: TGCAGTGCCAGTACTTACCGGGACGGCTACGAGCAGTACTTC

D: TRBD2
size: .
V: TRBV12-3/TRBV12-4
J: TRBJ2-4
CDR3: CASSPLAGVTKNIQYF
DNA: TGTGCCAGCAGTCCACTAGCGGGAGTGACCAAAAACATTCAGTACTTC

D: .
size: .
V: TRBV6-5
J: TRBJ2-5
CDR3: CASSYLRGGGWQETQYF
DNA: TGTGCCAGCAGTTACTTAAGGGGAGGCGGTTGGCAAGAGACCCAGTACTTC

D: TRBD2
size: .
V: TRBV9
J: TRBJ2-3
CDR3: CASSPGTSGLGSTDRQYF
DNA: TGTGCCAGCAGCCCGGGGACTAGCGGGCTGGGCAGCACAGATAGGCAGTATTTT

D: .
size: .
V: TRBV6-5
J: TRBJ2-1
CDR3: CASSYKGYNEQFF
DNA: TGTGCCAGCAGTTACAAGGGATACAATGAGCAGTTCTTC

D: TRBD1
size: few
V: TRBV27
J: TRBJ1-1
CDR3: CASVSQQGRGTEAFF
DNA: TGTGCCAGTGTATCCCAACAGGGGAGAGGCACTGAAGCTTTCTTT

D: TRBD2
size: .
V: TRBV7-2
J: TRBJ2-4
CDR3: CASSLEGGENIQYF
DNA: TGTGCCAGCAGCTTAGAGGGAGGGGAAAACATTCAGTACTTC

D: .
size: few
V: TRBV10-3
J: TRBJ1-6
CDR3: CAIRTTGPNSPLHF
DNA: TGTGCCATCAGGACGACAGGACCTAATTCACCCCTCCACTTT

D: TRBD2
size: few
V: TRBV5-1
J: TRBJ2-7
CDR3: CASSFPGGIYEQYF
DNA: TGCGCCAGCAGCTTCCCGGGAGGAATCTACGAGCAGTACTTC

D: .
size: many
V: TRBV5-1
J: TRBJ1-2
CDR3: CASSLGQGSNGYTF
DNA: TGCGCCAGCAGCTTGGGTCAGGGATCGAACGGCTACACCTTC

D: .
size: .
V: TRBV27
J: TRBJ2-7
CDR3: CASSLDWGEQPYEQYF
DNA: TGTGCCAGCAGTTTAGACTGGGGGGAACAGCCTTACGAGCAGTACTTC

D: .
size: .
V: TRBV7-2
J: TRBJ2-7
CDR3: CASSSLAAYEQYF
DNA: TGTGCCAGCAGCTCATTAGCGGCGTACGAGCAGTACTTC

D: .
size: .
V: TRBV4-2
J: TRBJ1-1
CDR3: CASSQDGGAGNTEAFF
DNA: TGTGCCAGCAGCCAAGATGGCGGAGCGGGTAACACTGAAGCTTTCTTT

D: .
size: .
V: TRBV27
J: TRBJ2-7
CDR3: CASSLRQGKSSYEQYF
DNA: TGTGCCAGCAGTTTGCGGCAGGGCAAAAGCTCCTACGAGCAGTACTTC

D: .
size: once
V: TRBV5-5
J: TRBJ2-1
CDR3: CASSLEQTLTYNERFF
DNA: TGTGCCAGCAGCTTGGAACAGACCTTAACCTACAATGAGCGGTTCTTC

D: .
size: .
V: TRBV4-2
J: TRBJ2-1
CDR3: CVSSQESYNEQFF
DNA: TGTGTCAGCAGCCAAGAGTCCTACAATGAGCAGTTCTTC

D: .
size: .
V: TRBV21-1
J: TRBJ2-5
CDR3: CASSKQPSGEDKKTQYF
DNA: TGTGCCAGCAGCAAACAGCCTAGCGGGGAAGACAAGAAGACCCAGTACTTC

D: TRBD2
size: few
V: TRBV5-5
J: TRBJ2-7
CDR3: CASSFDGTSGNYEQYF
DNA: TGTGCCAGCAGCTTCGATGGGACTAGCGGGAACTACGAGCAGTACTTC

D: TRBD2
size: .
V: TRBV20-1
J: TRBJ2-1
CDR3: CSANLAGGYDEQFF
DNA: TGCAGTGCAAACCTAGCGGGAGGTTACGATGAGCAGTTCTTC

D: .
size: once
V: TRBV9
J: TRBJ2-5
CDR3: CASSVGGRGLYF
DNA: TGTGCCAGCAGCGTAGGGGGCAGGGGACTGTACTTC

D: TRBD1
size: .
V: TRBV28
J: TRBJ1-6
CDR3: CASRKTGTGSPLHF
DNA: TGTGCCAGCAGGAAGACAGGGACGGGTTCACCCCTCCACTTT

D: .
size: .
V: TRBV3-1
J: TRBJ2-1
CDR3: CASLGPLNNEQFF
DNA: TGTGCCAGCCTCGGACCACTGAACAATGAGCAGTTCTTC

D: TRBD2
size: few
V: TRBV6-1
J: TRBJ2-7
CDR3: CASRSLAGLSYEQYF
DNA: TGTGCCAGCAGATCACTAGCGGGGCTCTCCTACGAGCAGTACTTC

D: TRBD2
size: few
V: TRBV20-1
J: TRBJ2-3
CDR3: CSASRTSGYPDTQYF
DNA: TGCAGTGCTAGCAGGACTAGCGGATACCCAGATACGCAGTATTTT

D: TRBD1
size: few
V: TRBV12-3/TRBV12-4
J: TRBJ2-3
CDR3: CASRSRDRTSTDTQYF
DNA: TGTGCCAGCAGGTCCCGGGACAGGACTAGCACAGATACGCAGTATTTT

D: .
size: .
V: TRBV25-1
J: TRBJ1-1
CDR3: CASIDMAGAEAFF
DNA: TGTGCCAGCATTGATATGGCAGGGGCCGAAGCTTTCTTT

D: .
size: .
V: TRBV5-1
J: TRBJ1-3
CDR3: CASGLSIAVPRNTIYF
DNA: TGCGCCAGCGGGCTTTCGATCGCGGTCCCCAGAAACACCATATATTTT

D: .
size: .
V: TRBV7-2
J: TRBJ1-2
CDR3: CACSPGRTAYGYTF
DNA: TGTGCCTGCAGCCCCGGCCGGACAGCCTATGGCTACACCTTC

D: .
size: .
V: TRBV4-2
J: TRBJ2-5
CDR3: CASSQGMGGAHQETQYF
DNA: TGTGCCAGCAGCCAAGGGATGGGCGGGGCCCACCAAGAGACCCAGTACTTC

D: .
size: .
V: TRBV3-1
J: TRBJ1-1
CDR3: CASSHGGRVGKKAFF
DNA: TGTGCCAGCAGCCATGGGGGCAGGGTTGGGAAGAAAGCTTTCTTT

D: .
size: .
V: TRBV5-5
J: TRBJ2-7
CDR3: CASSEGNHNEQYF
DNA: TGTGCCAGCAGCGAAGGAAACCACAATGAGCAGTACTTC

D: TRBD2
size: .
V: TRBV3-1
J: TRBJ2-5
CDR3: CASSQKRPTSGVYNEQYF
DNA: TGTGCCAGCAGCCAAAAAAGGCCCACTAGCGGGGTCTACAATGAGCAGTACTTC

D: .
size: .
V: TRBV6-5
J: TRBJ1-1
CDR3: CASSQIPQGWAAFF
DNA: TGTGCCAGCAGTCAGATCCCCCAGGGTTGGGCGGCTTTCTTT

D: .
size: .
V: TRBV6-5
J: TRBJ1-2
CDR3: CASSYGSLTNYGYTF
DNA: TGTGCCAGCAGTTACGGTAGCCTTACTAACTATGGCTACACCTTC

D: .
size: .
V: TRBV6-2/TRBV6-3
J: TRBJ1-5
CDR3: CASNPRGADNQPQHF
DNA: TGTGCCAGCAACCCGAGAGGGGCCGACAATCAGCCCCAGCATTTT

D: TRBD2
size: few
V: TRBV6-5
J: TRBJ2-1
CDR3: CASIGFGLAGKQFF
DNA: TGTGCCAGCATTGGGTTCGGACTAGCGGGAAAGCAGTTCTTC

D: TRBD1
size: .
V: TRBV5-1
J: TRBJ1-1
CDR3: CASSLAKGQGDAFF
DNA: TGCGCCAGCAGCTTGGCCAAGGGACAGGGTGACGCTTTCTTT

D: .
size: .
V: TRBV7-9
J: TRBJ1-1
CDR3: CASSPQPGVTEAFF
DNA: TGTGCCAGCAGCCCACAACCGGGCGTAACTGAAGCTTTCTTT

D: .
size: .
V: TRBV27
J: TRBJ2-1
CDR3: CASSFNGAYNEQFF
DNA: TGTGCCAGCAGTTTTAACGGGGCCTACAATGAGCAGTTCTTC

D: TRBD2
size: .
V: TRBV4-1
J: TRBJ2-3
CDR3: CASSRLGGESTDTQYF
DNA: TGCGCCAGCAGCCGATTGGGAGGGGAGAGCACAGATACGCAGTATTTT

D: TRBD1
size: few
V: TRBV5-5
J: TRBJ1-4
CDR3: CASSRDRTGPNEKLFF
DNA: TGTGCCAGCAGCCGAGATAGGACAGGGCCTAATGAAAAACTGTTTTTT

D: TRBD1
size: .
V: TRBV7-2
J: TRBJ1-2
CDR3: CASSYPTGRPGYTF
DNA: TGTGCCAGCAGCTACCCGACAGGGAGGCCTGGCTACACCTTC

D: TRBD1
size: few
V: TRBV2
J: TRBJ1-2
CDR3: CASSEEGQGRGYTF
DNA: TGTGCCAGCAGTGAAGAGGGACAGGGTCGTGGCTACACCTTC

D: TRBD2
size: .
V: TRBV2
J: TRBJ2-5
CDR3: CASSERGGGEQYF
DNA: TGTGCCAGCAGTGAGCGGGGGGGCGGTGAGCAGTACTTC

D: .
size: few
V: TRBV6-5
J: TRBJ2-1
CDR3: CATFNGGGSYNEQFF
DNA: TGTGCCACCTTTAACGGGGGTGGCTCCTACAATGAGCAGTTCTTC

D: TRBD2
size: .
V: TRBV4-1
J: TRBJ2-1
CDR3: CASSQEAAGGPNEQFF
DNA: TGCGCCAGCAGCCAAGAGGCAGCGGGGGGGCCGAATGAGCAGTTCTTC

D: TRBD2
size: few
V: TRBV28
J: TRBJ2-5
CDR3: CASRAVGTSGGIDETQYF
DNA: TGTGCCAGCAGGGCCGTCGGGACTAGCGGGGGGATCGATGAGACCCAGTACTTC

D: .
size: .
V: TRBV18
J: TRBJ2-1
CDR3: CASSHEPGYNEQFF
DNA: TGTGCCAGCTCACATGAACCGGGATACAATGAGCAGTTCTTC